A selection of T cell receptor beta chains follows, all from one sample in a study of T cells after posttransplantation cyclophosphamide. Measured with immunoSEQ multiplex PCR; TCRdb has only the in-frame clones, and not every one. The table records about 14,000 clones, 65% to 85% of them present only once. Sequences were obtained from memory CD4+ T cells sorted from PBMCs. The receptors were sampled from a man in his fifties or sixties. The CDR3 runs from the conserved cysteine through the conserved F or W. The D gene is left open where the match is weak. Some rows have no size entry. The others give once, few or many, or a class for an expanded clone.

v_gene	abundance	j_gene	d_gene	CDR3aa	CDR3nt
TRBV2	few	TRBJ1-1	-	CASCHGRPNTEAFF	TGTGCCAGCTGCCACGGCAGGCCGAACACTGAAGCTTTCTTT
TRBV5-1	-	TRBJ1-1	-	CASSRDRNTEAFF	TGCGCCAGCAGCCGAGACAGGAACACTGAAGCTTTCTTT
TRBV7-8	-	TRBJ2-7	-	CASSLVRGEQYF	TGTGCCAGCAGCTTAGTCAGGGGAGAGCAGTACTTC
TRBV7-8	-	TRBJ2-1	TRBD2	CASSPRTRGNEQFF	TGTGCCAGCAGCCCTCGTACGCGGGGGAATGAGCAGTTCTTC
TRBV6-5	-	TRBJ1-2	TRBD1	CASSGTGGIGGYTF	TGTGCCAGCAGCGGGACAGGGGGCATCGGTGGCTACACCTTC
TRBV7-2	once	TRBJ1-1	-	CASSFRLPTEAFF	TGTGCCAGCAGCTTTCGACTACCCACTGAAGCTTTCTTT
TRBV19	-	TRBJ1-2	-	CASSPGTYGGYTF	TGTGCCAGTAGTCCCGGGACATACGGTGGCTACACCTTC
TRBV9	-	TRBJ2-7	-	CASSVTFSRSSYEQYF	TGTGCCAGCAGCGTAACCTTCTCGAGGAGCTCCTACGAGCAGTACTTC
TRBV5-1	-	TRBJ2-6	-	CASSLVKTVSGANVLTF	TGCGCCAGCAGCTTAGTTAAAACGGTCTCTGGGGCCAACGTCCTGACTTTC
TRBV28	-	TRBJ1-6	TRBD1	CASSSGGTGGSPLHF	TGTGCCAGCAGTTCAGGCGGGACAGGCGGTTCACCCCTCCACTTT
TRBV5-6	-	TRBJ2-5	TRBD1	CASSYGQGKGEQYF	TGTGCCAGCAGCTATGGACAGGGCAAAGGGGAGCAGTACTTC
TRBV15	-	TRBJ2-3	TRBD2	CATSRSVGLAGPTQYF	TGTGCCACCAGCAGATCAGTGGGACTAGCGGGGCCCACGCAGTATTTT
TRBV6-1	-	TRBJ1-4	-	CASSLNRVEKLFF	TGTGCCAGCAGTCTCAACAGGGTTGAAAAACTGTTTTTT
TRBV5-4	few	TRBJ1-1	-	CASSYGGASDVNTEAFF	TGTGCCAGCAGTTACGGCGGGGCTTCAGACGTGAACACTGAAGCTTTCTTT
TRBV5-6	-	TRBJ1-5	TRBD1	CASSLGQDQPQHF	TGTGCCAGCAGTTTAGGACAGGATCAGCCCCAGCATTTT
TRBV28	-	TRBJ2-5	-	CATHPSGEETQYF	TGTGCCACCCACCCTTCAGGGGAGGAGACCCAGTACTTC
TRBV30	-	TRBJ1-1	TRBD1	CAWSTGTGPRAFF	TGTGCCTGGTCTACTGGGACAGGGCCAAGGGCTTTCTTT
TRBV5-6	-	TRBJ1-2	-	CASSLASRTNYGYTF	TGTGCCAGCAGCTTGGCGTCTCGGACAAACTATGGCTACACCTTC
TRBV14	-	TRBJ1-2	-	CASSQEWRVASYTF	TGTGCCAGCAGCCAAGAGTGGAGGGTTGCGAGCTACACCTTC
TRBV4-2	-	TRBJ1-4	-	CASSQSRDEKLFF	TGTGCCAGCAGCCAATCCAGGGATGAAAAACTGTTTTTT
TRBV28	-	TRBJ1-2	-	CASSLNEYGYTF	TGTGCCAGCAGTTTAAACGAGTATGGCTACACCTTC
TRBV27	-	TRBJ2-5	-	CASSFGERETQYF	TGTGCCAGCAGCTTCGGGGAGCGAGAGACCCAGTACTTC
TRBV5-8	-	TRBJ1-1	-	CASSWRGLGAFF	TGTGCCAGCAGCTGGAGGGGTCTCGGGGCTTTCTTT
TRBV7-2	-	TRBJ2-1	-	CASSLLETGVQFF	TGTGCCAGCAGCTTACTGGAAACCGGGGTCCAGTTCTTC
TRBV29-1	-	TRBJ2-3	TRBD2	CSAGDKRGRDTQYF	TGCAGCGCGGGTGACAAGCGGGGAAGGGATACGCAGTATTTT
TRBV5-1	few	TRBJ2-1	TRBD2	CASSIGSGGAGEQFF	TGCGCCAGCAGCATCGGTAGCGGGGGGGCCGGTGAGCAGTTCTTC
TRBV27	-	TRBJ2-3	-	CASSLALRLRTDTQYF	TGTGCCAGCAGTTTAGCCTTGCGGCTTCGCACAGATACGCAGTATTTT
TRBV11-2	-	TRBJ2-5	-	CASSLLGSGETQYF	TGTGCCAGCAGCTTGTTAGGGAGTGGTGAGACCCAGTACTTC
TRBV27	few	TRBJ2-7	-	CASRTDRIVQGRYEQYF	TGTGCCAGCCGTACAGATAGGATAGTACAGGGGAGGTACGAGCAGTACTTC
TRBV28	-	TRBJ1-2	TRBD1	CASSPFGQEPRANYGYTF	TGTGCCAGCAGCCCCTTTGGACAGGAGCCTAGAGCTAACTATGGCTACACCTTC
TRBV5-6	-	TRBJ1-1	TRBD1	CASSITGTGFSEAFF	TGTGCCAGCAGCATCACCGGGACAGGGTTCTCTGAAGCTTTCTTT
TRBV15	-	TRBJ1-2	TRBD1	CATSPGQGYGYTF	TGTGCCACCAGCCCGGGACAGGGCTATGGCTACACCTTC
TRBV7-7	-	TRBJ2-7	-	CASSLDSSGEQYF	TGTGCTAGCAGCTTAGACTCCTCTGGCGAGCAGTACTTC
TRBV29-1	-	TRBJ2-3	TRBD2	CSSRPQRDTDTQYF	TGCAGCTCCCGCCCCCAGCGGGACACAGATACGCAGTATTTT
TRBV6-1	-	TRBJ1-1	-	CASTRERSTEAFF	TGTGCCAGCACCCGCGAGAGGTCCACTGAAGCTTTCTTT